This is a list of T cell receptor beta chains from one sample in a study of shared clonotypes between healthy human individuals. Produced via immunoSEQ multiplex PCR; TCRdb's table is partial and in-frame only. The data hold about 1 million clones, with about 75% observed a single time. Sequenced material: memory CD4+ T cells sorted from blood. These receptors were obtained from a man in his late teens or twenties in good health. The CDR3 runs from the conserved cysteine through the conserved F or W. The D gene is left open where the match is weak.

V gene	J gene	D gene	CDR3 DNA	CDR3 protein
TRBV2	TRBJ2-1	TRBD1	TGTGCCAGCAGTGTCAGGGCAGGGGGCTGGAATGAGCAGTTCTTC	CASSVRAGGWNEQFF
TRBV7-3	TRBJ2-2	-	TGTGCCAGCAGCTCGCTACAGAACACCGGGGAGCTGTTTTTT	CASSSLQNTGELFF
TRBV6-5	TRBJ2-7	-	TGTGCCAGCAGTTACCGGAGGGGCTACGAGCAGTACTTC	CASSYRRGYEQYF
TRBV5-1	TRBJ1-5	-	TGCGCCAGCAGCTTGAATGGGGGTTCTCAGCCCCAGCATTTT	CASSLNGGSQPQHF
TRBV19	TRBJ1-4	-	TGTGCCAGTAGTGGGCAGGGAATACAGGAAAAACTGTTTTTT	CASSGQGIQEKLFF
TRBV7-2	TRBJ2-1	TRBD1	TGTGCCAGCAGCTTAGCTCCAGGGACAGTTATGGATGAGCAGTTCTTC	CASSLAPGTVMDEQFF
TRBV5-1	TRBJ2-5	-	TGCGCCAGCAGGGTCGTGGGTTACACAGAGACCCAGTACTTC	CASRVVGYTETQYF
TRBV28	TRBJ1-6	-	TGTGCCAGCAAGCCCCGCCCTGGATCACCCCTCCACTTT	CASKPRPGSPLHF
TRBV5-4	TRBJ1-3	-	TGTGCCAGCAGCCTTGTAGGAGGGGACCGAAACACCATATATTTT	CASSLVGGDRNTIYF
TRBV7-2	TRBJ2-3	-	TGTGCCAGCAGCTCCGGGACGAGGGGAAGGGGGTCGGGAGATACGCAGTATTTT	CASSSGTRGRGSGDTQYF
TRBV7-9	TRBJ1-2	-	TGTGCCAGCAGCTTAGAGGCTACGGCAGGGTATGGCTACACCTTC	CASSLEATAGYGYTF
TRBV28	TRBJ1-5	-	TGTGCCAGCAGTACAGGAGGAGTTATTAATCAGCCCCAGCATTTT	CASSTGGVINQPQHF
TRBV10-3	TRBJ2-1	TRBD2	TGTGCCATCAGTGCCACTAGCGGGTTGGTCATTGGTGAGCAGTTCTTC	CAISATSGLVIGEQFF